This T cell receptor (beta chain) derives from a study of shared clonotypes between healthy human individuals. Per the study methods: ImmunoSEQ yielded junction-only sequences lacking quality scores, so filtering differed. Assay used: immunoSEQ multiplex PCR; TCRdb lists only in-frame clones, some missing. D and trimming were read from the DNA, whereas the V and J calls and clone size are those reported in that table. The sample yields about 1 million clones, approximately 70% seen once. The source material was memory CD4+ T cells sorted from blood. The subset was: CD45RA-negative fraction. The receptor's source is a man younger than 35 in good health.

DNA of the CDR3: TGCGCCAGCAGCCAAGGATTGCCAGGGTCTTTCGATACGCAGTATTTT. Encoded protein: CASSQGLPGSFDTQYF. This sequence joins TRBV4-3 and TRBJ2-3, with D perhaps TRBD1 (5 bases). Germline assignment: CDR1 LGHNA and CDR2 YSLEER. V lost 1 base and J 6 bases, leaving 17 bases between the germline ends. The CDR3 spans 16 residues.